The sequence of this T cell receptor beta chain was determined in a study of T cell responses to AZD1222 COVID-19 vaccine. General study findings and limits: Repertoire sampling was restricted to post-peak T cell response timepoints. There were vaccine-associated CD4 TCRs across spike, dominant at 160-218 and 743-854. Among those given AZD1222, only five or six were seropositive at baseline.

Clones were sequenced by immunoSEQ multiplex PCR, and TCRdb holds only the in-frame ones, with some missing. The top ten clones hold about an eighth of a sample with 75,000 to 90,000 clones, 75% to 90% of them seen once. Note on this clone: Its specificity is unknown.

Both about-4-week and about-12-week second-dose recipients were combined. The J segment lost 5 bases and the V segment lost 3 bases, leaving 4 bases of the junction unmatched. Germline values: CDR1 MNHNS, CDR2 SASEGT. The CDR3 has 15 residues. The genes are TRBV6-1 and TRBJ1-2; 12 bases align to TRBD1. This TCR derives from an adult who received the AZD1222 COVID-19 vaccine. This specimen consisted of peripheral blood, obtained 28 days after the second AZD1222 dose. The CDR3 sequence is CASSDGGQGAYGYTF. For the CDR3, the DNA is TGTGCCAGCAGTGATGGGGGACAGGGGGCTTATGGCTACACCTTC.